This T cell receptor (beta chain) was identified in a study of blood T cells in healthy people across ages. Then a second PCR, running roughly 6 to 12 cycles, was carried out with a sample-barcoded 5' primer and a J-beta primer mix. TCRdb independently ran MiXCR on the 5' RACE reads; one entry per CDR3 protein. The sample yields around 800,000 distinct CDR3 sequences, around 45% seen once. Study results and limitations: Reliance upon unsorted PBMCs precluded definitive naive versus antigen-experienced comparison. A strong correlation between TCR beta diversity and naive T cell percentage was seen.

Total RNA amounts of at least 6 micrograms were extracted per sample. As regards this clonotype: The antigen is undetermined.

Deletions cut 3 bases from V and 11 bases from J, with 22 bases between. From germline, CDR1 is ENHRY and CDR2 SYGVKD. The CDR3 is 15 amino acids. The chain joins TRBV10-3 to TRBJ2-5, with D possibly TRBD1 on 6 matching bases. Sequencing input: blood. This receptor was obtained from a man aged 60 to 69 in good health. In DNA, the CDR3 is TGTGCCATCAGTGATTGGGACAAGGGACACAATGAGCAGTACTTC. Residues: CAISDWDKGHNEQYF.